The rows below give T cell receptor beta chains drawn from one sample of a study of shared clonotypes between healthy human individuals. The data were produced by immunoSEQ multiplex PCR, yet TCRdb's version contains in-frame clones alone and is incomplete. The table includes about 1 million clones, 70% to 80% detected once. What was sequenced was memory CD4+ T cells sorted from blood. These receptors all stem from a man between 18 and 35 years old in good health. Both conserved end residues are part of each CDR3. D genes are given only for firm matches. Size values are once, few and many counts, or a class for expanded clones, and some rows have none.

D | J | size | V | DNA | CDR3
NA | TRBJ2-3 | NA | TRBV14 | TGTGCCAGCAGCCAAGGTCGGACTCCGGGCACAGATACGCAGTATTTT | CASSQGRTPGTDTQYF
NA | TRBJ2-7 | NA | TRBV14 | TGTGCCAGCAAAACCGTTAACGAGCAGTACTTC | CASKTVNEQYF
TRBD1 | TRBJ1-4 | NA | TRBV14 | TGTGCCAGCAGCCAATTCGGGACAGCTAATGAAAAACTGTTTTTT | CASSQFGTANEKLFF
TRBD1 | TRBJ1-6 | NA | TRBV6-5 | TGTGCCAGCAGCCCCGGGGACAGGAATTCACCCCTCCACTTT | CASSPGDRNSPLHF
NA | TRBJ2-5 | NA | TRBV7-2 | TGTGCCAGCAGCTTAATGGGAGACAGTCAAGAGACCCAGTACTTC | CASSLMGDSQETQYF
NA | TRBJ2-1 | NA | TRBV28 | TGTGCCAGCAGTTTAAGGATGGGCTCCTACAATGAGCAGTTCTTC | CASSLRMGSYNEQFF
NA | TRBJ2-3 | NA | TRBV7-9 | TGTGCCAGCAGCCTGGACCGAGACACAGATACGCAGTATTTT | CASSLDRDTDTQYF
NA | TRBJ2-2 | NA | TRBV19 | TGTGCCAGTAGTATAGGCCCCTACACCGGGGAGCTGTTTTTT | CASSIGPYTGELFF
NA | TRBJ2-3 | NA | TRBV7-8 | TGTGCCAGCAGCTTAGCGAGGTGGGGCGTCTCTACAACAGATACGCAGTATTTT | CASSLARWGVSTTDTQYF
TRBD2 | TRBJ2-7 | NA | TRBV30 | TGTGCCTGGGCTAGCGGGAGGGAGCAGTACTTC | CAWASGREQYF
TRBD1 | TRBJ2-2 | NA | TRBV10-3 | TGTGCCATCAGAGCGACAGGGGGGGTCACCGGGGAGCTGTTTTTT | CAIRATGGVTGELFF
TRBD1 | TRBJ1-2 | few | TRBV7-2 | TGTGCCAGCAGCCAGACCGGGACAGGGGTTACTAACTATGGCTACACCTTC | CASSQTGTGVTNYGYTF
TRBD1 | TRBJ2-2 | NA | TRBV6-1 | TGTGCCGGACGACAGGGGAGGAACACCGGGGAGCTGTTTTTT | CAGRQGRNTGELFF
TRBD2 | TRBJ2-1 | NA | TRBV7-8 | TGTGCCAGCAGCTTAAGGGCTAGCGGAGAGCGAGAGCAGTTCTTC | CASSLRASGEREQFF
NA | TRBJ1-5 | NA | TRBV10-2 | TGCGCCAGCAATATAGAGGGTTTCAATCAGCCCCAGCATTTT | CASNIEGFNQPQHF
NA | TRBJ1-1 | few | TRBV5-6 | TGTGCCAGCAGCAACGACACGTACACTGAAGCTTTCTTT | CASSNDTYTEAFF
TRBD2 | TRBJ2-2 | NA | TRBV2 | TGTGCCAGCAGCCTAGCGGGAGGGGGTACCGGGGAGCTGTTTTTT | CASSLAGGGTGELFF
NA | TRBJ1-5 | NA | TRBV29-1 | TGCAGCGTCGCTATACAGGGTGATAGCAATCAGCCCCGGCATTTT | CSVAIQGDSNQPRHF
TRBD1 | TRBJ1-5 | NA | TRBV9 | TGTGCCAGCAGCCCAGCCTTGTGGACAGGGGCGGTCAATCAGCCCCAGCATTTT | CASSPALWTGAVNQPQHF
NA | TRBJ2-7 | NA | TRBV4-1 | TGCGCCAGCAGCCATTCCCTGGGGCTAGCGTACGAGCAGTACTTC | CASSHSLGLAYEQYF
NA | TRBJ1-1 | NA | TRBV5-1 | TGCGCCAGCAGCTTGACAGGGAGGAACACTGAAGCTTTCTTT | CASSLTGRNTEAFF
NA | TRBJ1-1 | NA | TRBV7-2 | TGTGCCAGCAGCCGCTTCCAAGCGAACACTGAAGCTTTCTTT | CASSRFQANTEAFF